The 15 T cell receptor beta chains below all came from one sample that was sequenced in a study of T-cell reconstitution after alpha-beta-depleted transplantation in children. The TCRbeta library was prepared with unique molecular identifiers. TCRdb passed the PCR reads through MiXCR, listing each CDR3 protein once. Counted here are 200,000 to 250,000 distinct CDR3 sequences, 8% to 9.5% occurring once; the ten biggest clones make up approximately 6.2%. This specimen was PBMCs from the stem cell graft donor, taken from the stem cell graft. All receptors derive from a human donor who donated a stem cell graft to a child with acute lymphoblastic leukemia.

This clonotype has only a few counts. The gene calls are TRBV20-1 and TRBJ2-7; D gene uncertain. The length of the CDR3 is 13 residues. The V gene lost 2 bases and the J gene lost 4 bases, with 12 bases spanning the gap. Germline V gene lookup returns CDR1 DFQATT and CDR2 SNEGSKA (reference sequence). This CDR3 reads CSARSPPPYEQYF. Here the CDR3 DNA reads TGCAGTGCTAGATCACCCCCTCCGTACGAGCAGTACTTC.

Only a few counts were recorded for this clonotype. The V call is TRBV5-1, the J call TRBJ2-3; the match to TRBD1 covers 7 bases. J was trimmed by 4 bases and V by 5 bases; bases with no gene match: 10. The CDR3 extends over 15 amino acids. From germline, CDR1 is SGHRS and CDR2 YFSETQ. Here the CDR3 reads CASRGQESLSDTQYF. CDR3 bases: TGCGCCAGCAGAGGACAGGAGTCCCTATCAGATACGCAGTATTTT.

Ten or more counts support this clonotype. In nucleotides, the CDR3 is TGTGCCAGCAGCTTCGGACAGGGGGTTCACTCCACTGAAGCTTTCTTT. Translated, it gives CASSFGQGVHSTEAFF. The V call is TRBV5-6, the J call TRBJ1-1, with 10 bases identical to TRBD1. V was pared by 2 bases and J by 4 bases, with 8 bases of the junction left unmatched. The CDR3 length is 16 residues. Germline CDR1 is SGHDT and CDR2 is YYEEEE.

This clonotype came up a few times. The chain couples TRBV6-6 to TRBJ2-5; D gene ambiguous. The CDR3 has 13 residues. The ends were cut back, 6 bases at V and 5 bases at J, with 13 bases in the middle. The germline V gene encodes CDR1 MNHNY and CDR2 SVGAGI (reference sequence). CDR3 residues: CASSQGISETQYF. Here the CDR3 DNA reads TGTGCCAGCAGCCAAGGAATTAGCGAGACCCAGTACTTC.

The chain couples TRBV5-1 to TRBJ1-1, with D possibly being TRBD1 (6 bases). There are 15 residues in the CDR3. Trimming shortened V by 4 bases and J by 10 bases, and 23 bases separated the two germline ends. Germline loops: CDR1 SGHRS, CDR2 YFSETQ. CDR3 amino acids: CASSPGADRMSVAFF. The CDR3 region has the DNA TGCGCCAGCAGCCCCGGGGCTGACAGGATGAGTGTAGCTTTCTTT.

The chain combines TRBV19 with TRBJ1-6, with D possibly TRBD1 on 6 matching bases. V lost 8 bases to trimming and J lost 8 bases, with 16 bases between them. Germline V gene data show CDR1 as LNHDA and CDR2 as SQIVND (reference sequence). This CDR3 spans 14 amino acids. The CDR3 DNA is TGTGCCAGTCGGGCTGCAGGGGAGCATTCACCCCTCCACTTT. Its translation is CASRAAGEHSPLHF.

This clonotype was seen at least ten times. This sequence joins TRBV18 and TRBJ2-2; 7 bases are shared with TRBD1. There are 13 residues in the CDR3. Germline CDR1 is KGHSH and CDR2 is LQKENI. The V and J ends lost 4 bases and 6 bases, in that order; junction bases with no gene match: 2. The CDR3 spells CASSQQGPGELFF. The CDR3, as DNA: TGTGCCAGCTCACAACAGGGGCCCGGGGAGCTGTTTTTT.

This clonotype was detected a few times. The CDR3 nucleotides read TGTGCCAGCAGTTTAATTGTAGGGGGCTACACCTTC. Amino acid sequence: CASSLIVGGYTF. The chain joins TRBV12-3 or TRBV12-4 to TRBJ1-2; D gene unclear. V was trimmed by 2 bases and J by 8 bases, leaving 9 bases between them. The CDR3 sequence is 12 residues long.

In its sample, this clonotype was seen a few times. The chain carries TRBV20-1 and TRBJ1-1, with D uncertain. Germline V gene lookup returns CDR1 DFQATT and CDR2 SNEGSKA (reference sequence). The CDR3 is made up of 13 amino acids. V was shortened by 6 bases and J by 1 base, with 12 bases between the two germline ends. The CDR3 sequence: CSANGRGNTEAFF. The CDR3 DNA is TGCAGTGCCAACGGTCGGGGGAACACTGAAGCTTTCTTT.

This clonotype was seen a few times. The CDR3 nucleotides read TGTGCCAGCAGCCAAGACCCGAAGGTCGAGCAGTACTTC. It is translated as CASSQDPKVEQYF. J is TRBJ2-7 and V is TRBV4-2; D remains ambiguous. CDR1 and CDR2 from the germline V gene are LGHNA and YNFKEQ. Trimming took 0 bases from V and 6 from J, leaving 9 bases between them. The CDR3 covers 13 residues.

This clonotype was seen repeatedly, ten times or more. The chain is built from TRBV3-1 and TRBJ2-7, with unresolved D. The V gene's germline CDR1 is LGHDT and CDR2 YNNKEL (reference sequence). V dropped 0 bases and J dropped 4 bases, with 1 base sitting between them. The CDR3 spans 11 residues. As DNA, the CDR3 is TGTGCCAGCAGCCAAGAATACGAGCAGTACTTC. Its protein is CASSQEYEQYF.

This clonotype came up a few times. The genes are TRBV27 and TRBJ2-5; TRBD2 matches 10 bases. This CDR3 has 16 residues. The V gene's germline CDR1 is MNHEY and CDR2 SMNVEV (reference sequence). V shed 8 bases, J shed 1 base, and the junction held 10 bases outside the gene matches. DNA for the CDR3: TGTGCCAGCCGCGGACCTCCTAGCGGGGGCCAAGAGACCCAGTACTTC. It yields the protein CASRGPPSGGQETQYF.

The sample holds many counts of this clonotype. Here the CDR3 DNA reads TGCGCCAGCAGCCAAGAAGGGGGGAGGTCCTACGAGCAGTACTTC. Its protein product is CASSQEGGRSYEQYF. V is TRBV4-1 and J is TRBJ2-7; D may be TRBD1 or TRBD2 (6 bases each). This CDR3 contains 15 residues. The ends were cut back, 0 bases at V and 1 base at J, with 10 bases in the middle. Germline V CDR1 and CDR2: MGHRA, YSYEKL.

The chain links TRBV30 to TRBJ1-1; D remains ambiguous. Trimming pared 3 bases from V and 3 bases from J, leaving 11 bases between. Germline V CDR1 and CDR2: GTSNPN, SVGIG (reference sequence). The CDR3 consists of 13 residues. For the CDR3, the DNA is TGTGCCTGGAGGACGGCATTGGACACTGAAGCTTTCTTT. Protein: CAWRTALDTEAFF.

This chain joins TRBV27 and TRBJ1-6; weak D call: TRBD1 (5 bases). Trimming pared 1 base from V and 9 bases from J, leaving 7 bases between. Germline V lookup: CDR1 MNHEY, CDR2 SMNVEV (reference sequence). The CDR3 runs 13 residues. The CDR3 spells CASSLFGGSPLHF. In DNA, the CDR3 is TGTGCCAGCAGTTTATTTGGGGGTTCACCCCTCCACTTT.